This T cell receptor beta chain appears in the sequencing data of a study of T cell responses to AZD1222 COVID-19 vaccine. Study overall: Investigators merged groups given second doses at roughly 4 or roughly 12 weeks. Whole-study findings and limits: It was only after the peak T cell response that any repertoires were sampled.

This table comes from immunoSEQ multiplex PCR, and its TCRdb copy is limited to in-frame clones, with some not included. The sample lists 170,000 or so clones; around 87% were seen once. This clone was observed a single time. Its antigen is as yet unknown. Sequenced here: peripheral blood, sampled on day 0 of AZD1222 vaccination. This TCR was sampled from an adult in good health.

CDR3 sequence (DNA): TGTGCCAGCAGTGGGGCTAGCGGGATAAAAGACTACGAGCAGTACTTC. Translation gives CASSGASGIKDYEQYF. V gene TRBV2 combines with J gene TRBJ2-7, with 9 bases aligning to TRBD2. CDR1 is SNHLY and CDR2 is FYNNEI in the germline V gene. Trimming removed 4 bases from V and 3 bases from J; junction bases left unmatched: 10. The CDR3 is 16 amino acids.